The T cell receptor (beta chain) under discussion was sequenced for a study of shared clonotypes between healthy human individuals. CD45RO negativity and positive selection for CCR7 defined naive CD8 cells, a population that excluded terminally differentiated effector memory CD45RA+ cells. Profiling relied on immunoSEQ multiplex PCR, and the TCRdb table lists in-frame clones only, not all of them. The sample includes 550,000 to 750,000 clones, about 91% of them seen just once. V gave up 4 bases and J gave up 8 bases, with 15 bases separating them. This CDR3 comprises 14 residues. The germline V gene has CDR1 SGHKS and CDR2 YYEKEE (reference sequence).

The clonotype was recovered from a man aged 30-40 years in good health. The chain links TRBV5-5 to TRBJ1-4; D gene uncertain. Sample: naive CD8+ T cells sorted from blood. For the CDR3, the DNA is TGTGCCAGCAGCCACGCCCCGGGCTCCGAAAAACTGTTTTTT. Translating it yields CASSHAPGSEKLFF.